The entry below gives a single TCR beta chain sequence along with its context. Its target antigen remains unknown. Base qualities were left out, and no much larger clone turns up one base away. V was cut back by 10 bases and J by 2 bases, leaving a gap of 20 bases between them. Looking up the germline V gene yields CDR1 MNHNS and CDR2 SASEGT. There are 15 amino acids in the CDR3, from cysteine to phenylalanine inclusive. The kept DNA is CDR3 alone, 45 bases in frame from the first base. The trial excluded patients who had a history of autoimmune disease or were on systemic immunosuppression. In every dose cohort, peripheral blood was drawn for TCR sequencing at baseline, cycle 4 day 1, and cycle 7 day 1. Samples were obtained from an open-label, multicenter, first-in-human phase I dose-escalation trial of ivuxolimab. The trial enrolled adults with locally advanced or metastatic head and neck squamous cell, hepatocellular, melanoma or renal cell carcinoma. Before TCR sequencing, CD4+ T cells and CD8+ T cells from peripheral blood were sorted into separate populations.

To sequence the TCRbeta CDR3 region, genomic DNA was isolated from the sorted cells. The immunoSEQ Assay was used for sequencing of TCRbeta CDR3 regions. Held by TCRdb, this immuneACCESS table contains in-frame sequences only and omits some clones. Under half of the omission traces to an unresolved V gene where checked; the cause of the rest is unknown. This sample holds some 69,000 clones; 90% to 95% were observed only once. The biggest ten clones account for less than 0.3% of the sample. This sample stems from a study of OX40 agonist ivuxolimab in advanced cancers. About the investigation overall: The costimulatory receptor OX40 (CD134) was targeted by ivuxolimab, a fully human IgG2 agonistic monoclonal antibody. The point of sequencing TCRbeta in the periphery was to test whether ivuxolimab changed TCR sequence diversity and drove clonal T-cell expansion. Among the approximately 50 dose-escalation patients, some 19 had hepatocellular carcinoma, 15 or so melanoma, 9 renal cell carcinoma and 9 head and neck cancer. The paper covers the monotherapy dose-escalation part of the phase I ivuxolimab trial, which included N = 52 patients. Prior anti-PD-1, anti-PD-L1 or anti-CTLA-4 therapy was permitted, and approximately 42% of dose-escalation patients had received checkpoint inhibitors. Three dose-escalation patients achieved partial responses, one with hepatocellular carcinoma and two with cutaneous melanoma. In the dose-escalation cohort, 70% to 90% of patients were male, and the mean age was roughly 56 years with a range of about 20 to 90. Intravenous ivuxolimab was administered to patients every 2 weeks at six dose levels: 0.01, 0.1, 0.3, 1.5, 3 and 10 mg/kg.

General study outcomes and caveats: Which antigens the clonally expanded peripheral T cells were specific for was not determined. At doses from 0.1 to 3.0 mg/kg, clonal expansion was seen in both CD4+ and CD8+ blood T cells between baseline and week 6. In partial responders in the 0.1-3.0 mg/kg groups, normalized peripheral clonal expansion was found to be among the lowest, especially among CD8+ T cells. Low levels of normalized T-cell clonal expansion were also seen in some nonresponding patients. After ivuxolimab, more expanded clones were found on average in CD8+ T cells than in CD4+ T cells.

This TCR came from an adult with an advanced solid tumor such as melanoma, head and neck, liver or kidney cancer. Sequenced material: CD4+ or CD8+ T cells sorted from blood, taken in a trial of the OX40 agonist ivuxolimab. The chain employs TRBV6-1 and TRBJ1-1; perhaps TRBD1 is the D gene, with 6 bases matching. The CDR3 amino acid sequence is: CATILGGGTNTEAFF. At the DNA level, the sequence is TGTGCCACTATCTTGGGGGGCGGTACCAACACTGAAGCTTTCTTT.